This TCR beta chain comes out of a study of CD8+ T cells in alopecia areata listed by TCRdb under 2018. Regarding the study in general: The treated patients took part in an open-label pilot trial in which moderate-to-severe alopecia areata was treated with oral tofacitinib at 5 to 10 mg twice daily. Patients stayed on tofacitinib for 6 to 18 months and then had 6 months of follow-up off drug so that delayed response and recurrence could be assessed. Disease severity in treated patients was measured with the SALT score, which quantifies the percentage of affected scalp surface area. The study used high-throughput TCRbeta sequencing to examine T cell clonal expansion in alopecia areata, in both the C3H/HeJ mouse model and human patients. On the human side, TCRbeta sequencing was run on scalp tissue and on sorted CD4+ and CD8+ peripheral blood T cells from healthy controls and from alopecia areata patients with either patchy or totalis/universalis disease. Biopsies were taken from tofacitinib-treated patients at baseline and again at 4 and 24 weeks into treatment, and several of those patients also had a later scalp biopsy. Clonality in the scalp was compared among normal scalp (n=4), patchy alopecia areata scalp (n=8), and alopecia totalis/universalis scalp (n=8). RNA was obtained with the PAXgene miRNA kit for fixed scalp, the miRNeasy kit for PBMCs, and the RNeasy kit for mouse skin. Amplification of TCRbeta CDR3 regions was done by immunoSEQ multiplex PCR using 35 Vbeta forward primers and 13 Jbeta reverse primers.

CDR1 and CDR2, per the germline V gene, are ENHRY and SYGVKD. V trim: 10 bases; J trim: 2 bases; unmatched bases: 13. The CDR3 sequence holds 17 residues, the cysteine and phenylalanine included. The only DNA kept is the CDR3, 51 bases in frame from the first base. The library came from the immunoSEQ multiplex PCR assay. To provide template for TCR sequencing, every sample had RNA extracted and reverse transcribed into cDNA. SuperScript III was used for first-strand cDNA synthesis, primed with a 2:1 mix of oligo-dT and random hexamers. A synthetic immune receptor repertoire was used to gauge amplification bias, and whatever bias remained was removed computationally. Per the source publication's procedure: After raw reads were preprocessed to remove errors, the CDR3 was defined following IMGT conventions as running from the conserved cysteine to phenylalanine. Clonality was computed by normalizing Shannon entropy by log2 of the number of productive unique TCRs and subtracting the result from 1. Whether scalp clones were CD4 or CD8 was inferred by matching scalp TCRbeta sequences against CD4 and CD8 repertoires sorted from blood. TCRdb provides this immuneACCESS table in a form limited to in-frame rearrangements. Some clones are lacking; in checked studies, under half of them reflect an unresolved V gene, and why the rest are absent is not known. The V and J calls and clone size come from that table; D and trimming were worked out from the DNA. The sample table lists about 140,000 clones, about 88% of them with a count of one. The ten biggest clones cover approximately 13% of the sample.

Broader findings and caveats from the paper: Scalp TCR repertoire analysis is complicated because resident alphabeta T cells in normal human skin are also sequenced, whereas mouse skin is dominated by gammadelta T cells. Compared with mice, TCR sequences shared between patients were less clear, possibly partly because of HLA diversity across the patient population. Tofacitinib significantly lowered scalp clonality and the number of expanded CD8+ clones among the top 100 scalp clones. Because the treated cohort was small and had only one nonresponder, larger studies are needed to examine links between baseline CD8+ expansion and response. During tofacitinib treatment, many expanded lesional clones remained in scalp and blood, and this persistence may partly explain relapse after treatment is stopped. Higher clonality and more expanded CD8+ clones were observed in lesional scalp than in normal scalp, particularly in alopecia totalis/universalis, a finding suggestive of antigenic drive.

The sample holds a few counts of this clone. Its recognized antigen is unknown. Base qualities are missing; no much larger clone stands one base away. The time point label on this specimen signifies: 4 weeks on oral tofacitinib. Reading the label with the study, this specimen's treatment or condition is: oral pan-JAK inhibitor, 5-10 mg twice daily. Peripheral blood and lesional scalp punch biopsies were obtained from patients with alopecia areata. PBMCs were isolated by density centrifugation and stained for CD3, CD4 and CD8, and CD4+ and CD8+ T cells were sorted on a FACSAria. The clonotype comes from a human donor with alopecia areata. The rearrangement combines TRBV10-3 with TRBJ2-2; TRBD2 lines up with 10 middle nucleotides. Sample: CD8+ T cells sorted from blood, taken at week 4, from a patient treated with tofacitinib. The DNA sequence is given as TGTGCCACCGACGCCAGCGGGAGGGTACTAAACACCGGGGAGCTGTTTTTT. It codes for CATDASGRVLNTGELFF.